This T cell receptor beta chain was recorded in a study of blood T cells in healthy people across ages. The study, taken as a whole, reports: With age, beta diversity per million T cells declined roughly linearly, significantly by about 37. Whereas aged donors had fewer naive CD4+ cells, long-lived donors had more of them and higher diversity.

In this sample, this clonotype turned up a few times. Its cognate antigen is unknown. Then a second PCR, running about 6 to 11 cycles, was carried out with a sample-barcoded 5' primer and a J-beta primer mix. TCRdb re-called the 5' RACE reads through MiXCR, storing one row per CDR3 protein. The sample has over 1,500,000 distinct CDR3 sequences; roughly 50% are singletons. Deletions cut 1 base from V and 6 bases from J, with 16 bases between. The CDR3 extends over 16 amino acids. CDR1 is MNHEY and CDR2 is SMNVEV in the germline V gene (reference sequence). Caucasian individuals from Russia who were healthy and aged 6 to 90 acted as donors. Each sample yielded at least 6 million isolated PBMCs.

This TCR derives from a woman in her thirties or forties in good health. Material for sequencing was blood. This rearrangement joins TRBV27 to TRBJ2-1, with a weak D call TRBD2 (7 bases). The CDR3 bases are TGTGCCAGCAGTTTATGGGGGGGCCCAATCACCAATGAGCAGTTCTTC. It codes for CASSLWGGPITNEQFF.